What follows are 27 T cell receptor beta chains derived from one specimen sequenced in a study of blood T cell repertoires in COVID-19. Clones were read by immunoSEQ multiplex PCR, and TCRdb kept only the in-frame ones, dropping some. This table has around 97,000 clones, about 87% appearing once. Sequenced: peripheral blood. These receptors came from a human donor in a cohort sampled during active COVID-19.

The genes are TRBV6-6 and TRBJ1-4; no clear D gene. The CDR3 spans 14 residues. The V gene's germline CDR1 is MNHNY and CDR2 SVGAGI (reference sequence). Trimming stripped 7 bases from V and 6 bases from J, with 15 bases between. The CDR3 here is CASTPGTSDEKLFF. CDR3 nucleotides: TGTGCCAGCACTCCGGGAACCTCGGATGAAAAACTGTTTTTT.

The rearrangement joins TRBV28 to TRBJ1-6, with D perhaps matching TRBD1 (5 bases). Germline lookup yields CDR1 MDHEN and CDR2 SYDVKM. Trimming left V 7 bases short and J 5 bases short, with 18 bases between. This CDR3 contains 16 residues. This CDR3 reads CASKEGQRVNNSPLHF. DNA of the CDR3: TGTGCCAGCAAGGAGGGGCAGCGGGTCAATAATTCACCCCTCCACTTT.

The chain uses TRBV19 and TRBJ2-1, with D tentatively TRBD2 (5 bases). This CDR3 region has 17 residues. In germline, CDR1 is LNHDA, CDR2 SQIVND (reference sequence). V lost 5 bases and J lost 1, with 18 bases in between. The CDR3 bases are TGTGCCAGTAGTTCACGGGATGCTGGCCGGTCCTACAATGAGCAGTTCTTC. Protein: CASSSRDAGRSYNEQFF.

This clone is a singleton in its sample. CDR3 sequence (DNA): TGTGCCAGCAGCTTAGAGAGCACTGAAGCTTTCTTT. This sequence encodes CASSLESTEAFF. V is TRBV11-2 and J is TRBJ1-1; no clear D. The CDR3 has 12 residues. CDR1 is SGHAT, CDR2 FQNNGV, per germline. Trimming took 0 bases from V and 4 from J, leaving 3 bases between them.

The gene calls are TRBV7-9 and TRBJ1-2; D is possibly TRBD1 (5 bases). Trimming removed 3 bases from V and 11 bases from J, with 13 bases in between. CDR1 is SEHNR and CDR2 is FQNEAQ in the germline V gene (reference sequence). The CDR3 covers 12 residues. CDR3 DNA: TGTGCCAGCAGCTTTGGGACTGCCGATTACACCTTC. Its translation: CASSFGTADYTF.

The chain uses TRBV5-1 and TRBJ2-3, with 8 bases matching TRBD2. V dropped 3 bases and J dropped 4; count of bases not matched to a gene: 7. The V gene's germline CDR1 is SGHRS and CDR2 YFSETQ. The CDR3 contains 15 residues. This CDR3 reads CASSSRSGSADTQYF. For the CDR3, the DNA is TGCGCCAGCAGCTCCCGGAGCGGGAGCGCAGATACGCAGTATTTT.

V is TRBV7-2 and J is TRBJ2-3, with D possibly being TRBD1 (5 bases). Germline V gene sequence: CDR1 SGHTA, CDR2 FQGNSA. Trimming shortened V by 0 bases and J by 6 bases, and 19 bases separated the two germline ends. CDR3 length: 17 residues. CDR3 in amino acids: CASSLAGAATRADTQYF. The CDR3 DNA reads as TGTGCCAGCAGCTTAGCTGGGGCGGCCACGCGTGCGGATACGCAGTATTTT.

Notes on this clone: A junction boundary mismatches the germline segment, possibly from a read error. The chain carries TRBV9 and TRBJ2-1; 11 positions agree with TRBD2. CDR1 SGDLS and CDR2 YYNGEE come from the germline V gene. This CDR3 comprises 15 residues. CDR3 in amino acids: CASSVVAGGYSEQFF. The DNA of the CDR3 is TGTGCCAGCAGCGTAGTAGCGGGAGGGTACAGTGAGCAGTTCTTC.

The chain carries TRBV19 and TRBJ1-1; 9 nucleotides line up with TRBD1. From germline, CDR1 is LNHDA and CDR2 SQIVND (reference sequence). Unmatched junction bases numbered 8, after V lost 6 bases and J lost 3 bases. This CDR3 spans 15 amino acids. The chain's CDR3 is CASRRDREPYTEAFF. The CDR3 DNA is TGTGCCAGTAGGAGGGACAGGGAGCCCTACACTGAAGCTTTCTTT.

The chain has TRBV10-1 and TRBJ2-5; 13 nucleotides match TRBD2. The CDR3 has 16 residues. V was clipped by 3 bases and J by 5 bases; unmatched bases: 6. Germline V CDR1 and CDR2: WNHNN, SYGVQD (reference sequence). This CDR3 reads CASSDTSGRAKETQYF. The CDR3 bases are TGCGCCAGCAGTGATACTAGCGGGAGGGCCAAGGAGACCCAGTACTTC.

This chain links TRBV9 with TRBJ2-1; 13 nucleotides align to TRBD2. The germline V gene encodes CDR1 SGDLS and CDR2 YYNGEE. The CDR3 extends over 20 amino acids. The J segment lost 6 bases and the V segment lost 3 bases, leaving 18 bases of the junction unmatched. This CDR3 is CASSARGLAGRSRSRNEQFF. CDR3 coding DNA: TGTGCCAGCAGCGCTAGGGGACTAGCGGGGAGGTCCCGTTCCCGCAATGAGCAGTTCTTC.

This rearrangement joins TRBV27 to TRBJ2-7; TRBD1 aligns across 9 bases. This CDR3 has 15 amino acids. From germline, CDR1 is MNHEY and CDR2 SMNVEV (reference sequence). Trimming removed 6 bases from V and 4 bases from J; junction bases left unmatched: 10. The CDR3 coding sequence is TGTGCCAGCAGACCGACCGGGACAGGGATTTACGAGCAGTACTTC. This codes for CASRPTGTGIYEQYF.

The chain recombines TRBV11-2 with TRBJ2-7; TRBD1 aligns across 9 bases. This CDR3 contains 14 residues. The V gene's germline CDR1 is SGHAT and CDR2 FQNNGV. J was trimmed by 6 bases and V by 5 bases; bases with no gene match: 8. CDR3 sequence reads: CASSGTGQGTEQYF. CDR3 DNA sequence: TGTGCCAGCAGCGGGACGGGACAGGGTACCGAGCAGTACTTC.

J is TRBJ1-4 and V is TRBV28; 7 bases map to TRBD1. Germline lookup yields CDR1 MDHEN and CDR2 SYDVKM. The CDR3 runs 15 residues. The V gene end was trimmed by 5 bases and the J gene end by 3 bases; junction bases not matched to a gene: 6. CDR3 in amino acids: CASSPKGAANEKLFF. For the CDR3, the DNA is TGTGCCAGCAGTCCAAAGGGGGCCGCTAATGAAAAACTGTTTTTT.

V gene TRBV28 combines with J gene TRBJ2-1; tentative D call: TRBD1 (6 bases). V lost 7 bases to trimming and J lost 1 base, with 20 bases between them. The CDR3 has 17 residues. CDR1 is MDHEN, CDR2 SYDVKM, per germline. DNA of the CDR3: TGTGCCAGCACCCCGGGACACCCAACAATTTCCTACAATGAGCAGTTCTTC. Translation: CASTPGHPTISYNEQFF.

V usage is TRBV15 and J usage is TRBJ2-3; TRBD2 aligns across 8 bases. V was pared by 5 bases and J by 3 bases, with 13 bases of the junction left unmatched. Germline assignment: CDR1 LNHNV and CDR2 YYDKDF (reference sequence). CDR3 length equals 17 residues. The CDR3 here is CATSRGGSREGTDTQYF. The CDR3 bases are TGTGCCACCAGCCGGGGGGGGAGCCGGGAGGGTACAGATACGCAGTATTTT.

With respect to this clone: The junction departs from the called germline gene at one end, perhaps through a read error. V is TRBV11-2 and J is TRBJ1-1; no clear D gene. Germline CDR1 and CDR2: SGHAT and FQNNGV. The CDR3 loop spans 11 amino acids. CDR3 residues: CASSKNSEAFF. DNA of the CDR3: TGTGCCAGCAGCAAAAACAGTGAAGCTTTCTTT.

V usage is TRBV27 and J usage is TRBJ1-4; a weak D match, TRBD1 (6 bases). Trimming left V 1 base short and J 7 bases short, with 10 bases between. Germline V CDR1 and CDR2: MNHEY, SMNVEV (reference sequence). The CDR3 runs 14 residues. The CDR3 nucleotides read TGTGCCAGCAGTTTATTTGCAGGGGCTGAAAAACTGTTTTTT. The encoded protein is CASSLFAGAEKLFF.

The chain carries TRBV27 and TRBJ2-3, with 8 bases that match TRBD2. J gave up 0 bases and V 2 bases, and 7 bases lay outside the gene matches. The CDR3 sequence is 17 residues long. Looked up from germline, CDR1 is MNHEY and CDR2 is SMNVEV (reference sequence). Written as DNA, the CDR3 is TGTGCCAGCAGTTTAGCGGAGCGGGAGCGGAGCACAGATACGCAGTATTTT. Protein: CASSLAERERSTDTQYF.

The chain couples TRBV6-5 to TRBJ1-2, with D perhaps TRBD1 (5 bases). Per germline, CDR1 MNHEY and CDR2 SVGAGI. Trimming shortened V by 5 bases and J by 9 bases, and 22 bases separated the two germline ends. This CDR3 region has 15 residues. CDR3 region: CASSHAEGLVVSYTF. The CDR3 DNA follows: TGTGCCAGCAGTCACGCCGAGGGACTGGTGGTTAGCTACACCTTC.

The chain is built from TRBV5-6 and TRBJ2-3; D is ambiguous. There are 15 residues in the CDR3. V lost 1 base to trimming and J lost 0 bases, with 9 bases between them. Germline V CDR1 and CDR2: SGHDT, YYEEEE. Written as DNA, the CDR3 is TGTGCCAGCAGCTTGACGCTAACTAGCACAGATACGCAGTATTTT. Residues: CASSLTLTSTDTQYF.

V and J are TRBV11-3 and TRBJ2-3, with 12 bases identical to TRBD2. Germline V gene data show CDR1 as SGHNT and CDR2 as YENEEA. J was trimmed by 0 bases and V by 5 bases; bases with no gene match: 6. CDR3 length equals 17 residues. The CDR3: CASSGLAGRSSTDTQYF. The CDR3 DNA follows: TGTGCCAGCAGCGGACTAGCGGGGCGCTCTAGCACAGATACGCAGTATTTT.

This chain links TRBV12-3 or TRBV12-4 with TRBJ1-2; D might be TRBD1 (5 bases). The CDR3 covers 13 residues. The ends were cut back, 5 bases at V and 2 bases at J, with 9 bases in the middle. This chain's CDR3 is CASSGTRNYGYTF. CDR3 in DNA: TGTGCCAGCAGTGGGACTAGGAACTATGGCTACACCTTC.

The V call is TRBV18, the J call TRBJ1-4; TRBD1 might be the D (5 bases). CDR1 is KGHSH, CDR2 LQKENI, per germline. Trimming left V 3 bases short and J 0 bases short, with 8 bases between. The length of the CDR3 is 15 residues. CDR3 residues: CASSPQGTTNEKLFF. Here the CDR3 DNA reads TGTGCCAGCTCACCCCAGGGTACAACTAATGAAAAACTGTTTTTT.

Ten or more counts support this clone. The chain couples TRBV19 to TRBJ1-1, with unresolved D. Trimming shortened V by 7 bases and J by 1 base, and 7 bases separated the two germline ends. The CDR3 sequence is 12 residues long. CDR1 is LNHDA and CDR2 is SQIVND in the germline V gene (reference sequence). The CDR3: CASMNWNTEAFF. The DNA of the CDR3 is TGTGCCAGTATGAACTGGAACACTGAAGCTTTCTTT. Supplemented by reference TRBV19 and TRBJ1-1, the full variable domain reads DGGITQSPKYLFRKEGQNVTLSCEQNLNHDAMYWYRQDPGQGLRLIYYSQIVNDFQKGDIAEGYSVSREKKESFPLTVTSAQKNPTAFYLCASMNWNTEAFFGQGTRLTVV.

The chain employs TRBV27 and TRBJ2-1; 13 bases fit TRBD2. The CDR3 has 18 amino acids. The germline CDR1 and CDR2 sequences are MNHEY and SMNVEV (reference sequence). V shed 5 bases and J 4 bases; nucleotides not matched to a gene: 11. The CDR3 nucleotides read TGTGCCAGCAGTCCACGAGTACTAGCGGGAGGGGTGTACAATGAGCAGTTCTTC. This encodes CASSPRVLAGGVYNEQFF.

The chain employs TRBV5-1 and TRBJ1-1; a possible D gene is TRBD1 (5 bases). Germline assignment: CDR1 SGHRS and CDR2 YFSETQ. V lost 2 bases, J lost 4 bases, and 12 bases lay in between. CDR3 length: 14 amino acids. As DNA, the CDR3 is TGCGCCAGCAGCTTCGGGGGTGAGGCCACTGAAGCTTTCTTT. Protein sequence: CASSFGGEATEAFF.